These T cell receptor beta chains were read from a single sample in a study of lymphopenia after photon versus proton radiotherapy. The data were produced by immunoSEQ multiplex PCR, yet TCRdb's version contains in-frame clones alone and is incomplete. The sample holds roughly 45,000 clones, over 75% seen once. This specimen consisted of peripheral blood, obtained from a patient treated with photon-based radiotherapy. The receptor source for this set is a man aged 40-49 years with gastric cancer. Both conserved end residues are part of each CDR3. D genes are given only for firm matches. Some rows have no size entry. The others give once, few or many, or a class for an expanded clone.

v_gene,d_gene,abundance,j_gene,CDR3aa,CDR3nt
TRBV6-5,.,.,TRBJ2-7,CASRNRQTVSYEQYF,TGTGCCAGCAGGAATAGGCAGACAGTATCCTACGAGCAGTACTTC
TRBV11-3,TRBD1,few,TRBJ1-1,CASSPRGMNTEAFF,TGTGCCAGCAGCCCCAGGGGGATGAACACTGAAGCTTTCTTT
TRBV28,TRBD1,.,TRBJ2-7,CASNSGTGGSYEQYF,TGTGCCAGCAACTCTGGGACAGGGGGTTCCTACGAGCAGTACTTC
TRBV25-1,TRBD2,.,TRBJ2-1,CASSDTTGGVSSYNEQFF,TGTGCCAGCAGTGATACGACCGGGGGGGTGAGCTCCTACAATGAGCAGTTCTTC
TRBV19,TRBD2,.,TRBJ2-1,CASSRASGGSGRDNEQFF,TGTGCCAGTAGTAGGGCTAGCGGGGGGTCGGGAAGGGACAATGAGCAGTTCTTC
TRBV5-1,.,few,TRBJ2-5,CASSLGQTQETQYF,TGCGCCAGCAGCTTGGGACAGACCCAAGAGACCCAGTACTTC
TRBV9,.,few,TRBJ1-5,CASSPSGSLQPQHF,TGTGCCAGCAGCCCCTCTGGGTCCCTTCAGCCCCAGCATTTT
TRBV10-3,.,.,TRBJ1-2,CAISRTASTNYGYTF,TGTGCCATCAGTCGGACAGCCAGCACTAACTATGGCTACACCTTC
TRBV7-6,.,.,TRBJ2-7,CASSKTESEQYF,TGTGCCAGCAGCAAAACCGAGTCGGAGCAGTACTTC
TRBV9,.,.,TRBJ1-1,CASSVGEGVVNTEAFF,TGTGCCAGCAGCGTCGGGGAGGGGGTCGTGAACACTGAAGCTTTCTTT
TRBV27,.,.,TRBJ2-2,CASSSTGRTGELFF,TGTGCCAGCAGTTCCACAGGGAGGACCGGGGAGCTGTTTTTT
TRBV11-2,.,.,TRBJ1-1,CASSSRGGTEAFF,TGTGCCAGCAGCTCGAGGGGGGGCACTGAAGCTTTCTTT
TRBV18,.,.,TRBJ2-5,CASSPPSRGGQETQYF,TGTGCCAGCTCACCACCCTCACGGGGAGGCCAAGAGACCCAGTACTTC
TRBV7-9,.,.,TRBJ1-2,CASSRGGSGGYGYTF,TGTGCCAGCAGCCGTGGCGGGTCTGGCGGCTATGGCTACACCTTC
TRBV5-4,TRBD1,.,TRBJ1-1,CASSLGQEPEAFF,TGTGCCAGCAGCCTGGGACAGGAGCCTGAAGCTTTCTTT
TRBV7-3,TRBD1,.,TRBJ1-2,CASSTQTGNGYTF,TGTGCCAGCAGCACCCAGACAGGGAATGGCTACACCTTC
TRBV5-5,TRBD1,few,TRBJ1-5,CASSRDRGSNQPQHF,TGTGCCAGCAGCCGGGACAGGGGAAGCAATCAGCCCCAGCATTTT
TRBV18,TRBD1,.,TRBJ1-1,CASSPKRTGGTEAFF,TGTGCCAGCTCACCAAAAAGGACAGGGGGCACTGAAGCTTTCTTT
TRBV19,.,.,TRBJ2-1,CASSVGIAYNEQFF,TGTGCCAGTAGCGTGGGTATCGCATACAATGAGCAGTTCTTC
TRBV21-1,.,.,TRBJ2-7,CASACYKNQYF,TGTGCCAGCGCATGTTATAAGAATCAGTACTTC
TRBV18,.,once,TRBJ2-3,CASSPGGQDTQYF,TGTGCCAGCTCACCGGGGGGCCAGGATACGCAGTATTTT
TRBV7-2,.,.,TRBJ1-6,CASSPRGGGDNSPLHF,TGTGCCAGCAGCCCCCGCGGGGGTGGAGATAATTCACCCCTCCACTTT
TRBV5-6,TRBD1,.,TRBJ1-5,CASSLTGGNRNQPQHF,TGTGCCAGCAGTTTGACAGGGGGAAATCGGAATCAGCCCCAGCATTTT
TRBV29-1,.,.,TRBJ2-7,CSVGQSPYEQYF,TGCAGCGTAGGACAGTCTCCCTACGAGCAGTACTTC
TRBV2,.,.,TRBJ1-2,CASSSLKPNYGYTF,TGTGCCAGCAGTTCCCTGAAACCTAACTATGGCTACACCTTC
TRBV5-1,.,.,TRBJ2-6,CASSLVASGSGANVLTF,TGCGCCAGCAGCTTGGTGGCTTCAGGTTCCGGGGCCAACGTCCTGACTTTC
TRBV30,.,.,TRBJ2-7,CAWSEGVGGYYEQYF,TGTGCCTGGAGCGAAGGGGTGGGGGGATACTACGAGCAGTACTTC
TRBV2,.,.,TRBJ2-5,CASSEVPSLETQYF,TGTGCCAGCAGTGAAGTTCCTAGCTTGGAGACCCAGTACTTC
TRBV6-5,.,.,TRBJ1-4,CASSYSYQNEKLFF,TGTGCCAGCAGTTACTCGTACCAGAATGAAAAACTGTTTTTT
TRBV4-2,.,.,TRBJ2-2,CASSQVKGTGELFF,TGTGCCAGCAGCCAAGTAAAGGGCACCGGGGAGCTGTTTTTT
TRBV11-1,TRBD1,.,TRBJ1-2,CASSDRGLNYGYTF,TGTGCCAGCAGCGACAGGGGGCTGAACTATGGCTACACCTTC
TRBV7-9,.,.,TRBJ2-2,CASSLKLIGELFF,TGTGCCAGCAGCTTAAAACTGATCGGGGAGCTGTTTTTT
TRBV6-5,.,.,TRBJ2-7,CASSYSLDSFYEQYF,TGTGCCAGCAGTTACTCTCTCGACAGCTTCTACGAGCAGTACTTC
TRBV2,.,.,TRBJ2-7,CASTLRGGLEQYF,TGTGCCAGCACCCTGAGAGGGGGGCTCGAGCAGTACTTC
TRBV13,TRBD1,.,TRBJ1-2,CASSALLGHTGEYGYTF,TGTGCCAGCAGCGCACTACTTGGCCACACAGGGGAATATGGCTACACCTTC
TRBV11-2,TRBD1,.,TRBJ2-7,CASSPGTGRNEQYF,TGTGCCAGCAGCCCCGGGACAGGTAGGAACGAGCAGTACTTC
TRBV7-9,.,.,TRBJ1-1,CASSLSTAQGSEAFF,TGTGCCAGCAGCTTATCAACAGCCCAGGGGTCTGAAGCTTTCTTT
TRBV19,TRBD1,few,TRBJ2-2,CASSGGQGSTGELFF,TGTGCCAGTAGTGGGGGACAGGGCAGCACCGGGGAGCTGTTTTTT
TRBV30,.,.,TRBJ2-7,CAWRVWEHYEQYF,TGTGCCTGGAGGGTCTGGGAACACTACGAGCAGTACTTC
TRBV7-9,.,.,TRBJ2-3,CASSPLGGIGTDTQYF,TGTGCCAGCAGCCCACTCGGAGGGATCGGCACAGATACGCAGTATTTT
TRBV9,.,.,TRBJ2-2,CASSVSGDSSYTGELFF,TGTGCCAGCAGCGTATCGGGGGACAGTTCATACACCGGGGAGCTGTTTTTT
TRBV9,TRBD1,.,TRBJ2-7,CASSVGTGMSYEQYF,TGTGCCAGCAGCGTAGGGACAGGGATGTCCTACGAGCAGTACTTC
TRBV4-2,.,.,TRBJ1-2,CASSQDTGANYGYTF,TGTGCCAGCAGCCAAGATACGGGAGCTAACTATGGCTACACCTTC
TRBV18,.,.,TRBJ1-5,CASSPVGSNQPQHF,TGTGCCAGCTCACCAGTAGGTAGCAATCAGCCCCAGCATTTT
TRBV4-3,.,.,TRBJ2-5,CASSQENSRSQKLYF,TGCGCCAGCAGCCAAGAGAATTCCCGTTCCCAGAAGTTGTACTTC
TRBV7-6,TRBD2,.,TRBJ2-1,CASSLQAGGGDEQFF,TGTGCCAGCAGCTTGCAAGCGGGGGGAGGCGATGAGCAGTTCTTC
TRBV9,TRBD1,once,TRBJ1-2,CASSVHPNPSQGNGYTF,TGTGCCAGCAGCGTACACCCCAATCCTTCACAGGGGAATGGCTACACCTTC
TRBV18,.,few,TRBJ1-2,CASSPGAGTNYGYTF,TGTGCCAGCTCACCTGGGGCAGGTACTAACTATGGCTACACCTTC
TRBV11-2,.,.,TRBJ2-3,CASSRRGPLTDTQYF,TGTGCCAGCAGCCGCAGGGGCCCCCTCACAGATACGCAGTATTTT
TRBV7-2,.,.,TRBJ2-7,CASSLRRSSYEQYF,TGTGCCAGCAGCCTAAGGAGATCCTCCTACGAGCAGTACTTC